The present entry profiles one T cell receptor (beta chain) with its context. As yet, its antigen is unknown. Read coverage stops 3 residues before the CDR3 terminus; the germline J gene supplies the remainder. The sample comes from a study of T cell clonality in common variable immunodeficiency. Regarding the study as a whole: CVID subjects shared fewer TCRbeta clones than healthy controls did. Patient heterogeneity in the CVID cohort limited correlations between repertoire features and clinical complications. Fewer deletions and N-nucleotide insertions were reportedly seen in common variable immunodeficiency TCR beta sequences.

This table comes from immunoSEQ multiplex PCR, and its TCRdb copy is limited to in-frame clones, with some not included. The specimen has over 40,000 clones, none found just once. CDR1 and CDR2 from the germline V gene are MNHEY and SVGEGT. The CDR3 runs 14 residues. Trimming took off 1 base at V and 9 bases at J, with 13 bases between the two ends. The chain couples TRBV6-2 or TRBV6-3 to TRBJ2-1; D not certain. The receptor was isolated from a person aged 18 to 75 in good health. Material: peripheral blood mononuclear cells. The sequenced CDR3 bases are TGTGCCAGCAGTTACTGCCCTAGAGTTTGTGAG. This codes for CASSYCPRVCE. The full-length CDR3 reads as CASSYCPRVCEQFF.